The source of this T cell receptor (beta chain) is a study of T cell changes during pregnancy in multiple sclerosis. Profiling relied on immunoSEQ multiplex PCR, and the TCRdb table lists in-frame clones only, not all of them. Counted here are 40,000 to 55,000 clones, around 93% occurring once; the ten biggest clones make up 2.9%. J lost 3 bases, V lost 6 bases, and 8 bases had no gene match. Germline V lookup: CDR1 LNHDA, CDR2 SQIVND (reference sequence). The CDR3 has 15 amino acids. This receptor was obtained from a female donor with multiple sclerosis, enrolled in a pregnancy study. The chain has TRBV19 and TRBJ2-1, with 7 bases identical to TRBD1. Sequencing used CD8+ T cells from peripheral blood mononuclear cells, obtained in the second trimester of pregnancy. DNA of the CDR3: TGTGCCAGTAGCCCTACAGGGGTGGTCTACAATGAGCAGTTCTTC. Its protein product is CASSPTGVVYNEQFF.